The clone carrying this TCR beta chain was counted at least ten times. The record originates from a study of T-cell reconstitution after alpha-beta-depleted transplantation in children. This CDR3 has 14 amino acids. Germline assignment: CDR1 SGHRS and CDR2 YFSETQ. Trimming took 0 bases from V and 7 from J, leaving 11 bases between them. A library of TCRbeta sequences, prepared with unique molecular identifiers, was generated. TCRdb reprocessed the PCR reads with MiXCR, giving one entry per CDR3 protein. Here the sample spans 230,000 or so distinct CDR3 sequences, approximately 9.8% being singletons. The receptor was derived from a human donor who donated a stem cell graft to a child with SCID. This chain links TRBV5-1 with TRBJ2-1; D might be TRBD2 (5 bases). The sample consisted of PBMCs from the stem cell graft donor, taken from the stem cell graft. The CDR3 reads CASSLESSGNEQFF. Written as DNA, the CDR3 is TGCGCCAGCAGCTTGGAAAGCTCGGGGAATGAGCAGTTCTTC.